This T cell receptor beta chain appears in the sequencing data of a study of blood T cell repertoires in COVID-19. Study-wide background: PBMCs, B-cell-depleted T cells, or T cells provided the cDNA or gDNA that made up the material.

This CDR3 is 13 amino acids long. V lost 5 bases and J 3 bases, leaving 14 bases between the germline ends. CDR1 and CDR2 (germline): GTSNPN, SVGIG (reference sequence). Recruitment covered about 25 US areas and drew participants whose ages spanned about 18 to 89 years. Categorization into cohorts depended on clinical history that participants reported. Exposed participants encountered a COVID-19 case during the 2 weeks preceding study entry. Repertoires were generated with immunoSEQ multiplex PCR, while TCRdb's copy carries only in-frame clones and drops some. The top ten hold 1% of the sample, which has fewer than 350,000 clones, approximately 91% seen once.

Sequenced sample: PBMCs or T cells enriched from blood (not recorded which). This chain joins TRBV30 and TRBJ2-7; D possibly corresponds to TRBD2 (6 bases). The TCR comes from a woman under 40 who had been exposed to COVID-19. CDR3 DNA sequence: TGTGCCTGGCTTTCGAGCGGGTACTACGAGCAGTACTTC. Amino acids: CAWLSSGYYEQYF.